The 5 T cell receptor beta chains in this list originate from one sample, sequenced in a study of identifying expanded T cells in peripheral blood. Sequencing used immunoSEQ multiplex PCR; TCRdb keeps in-frame clones, though not all of them. The table includes 100,000 or so clones, about 83% detected once. What was sequenced was blood. The origin of the receptors is a person aged 18-70 years in good health.

This clone was observed once. The J gene is TRBJ2-1, the V gene TRBV5-1; TRBD2 matches 14 bases. CDR3 length: 18 amino acids. Per the germline V gene, CDR1 is SGHRS and CDR2 is YFSETQ. The trim removed 3 bases at V and 6 bases at J, leaving 11 bases unmatched. The CDR3, as DNA: TGCGCCAGCAGCTCCGGACTAGCGGGGGGCCTAAACCTCAATGAGCAGTTCTTC. Translating gives CASSSGLAGGLNLNEQFF.

The chain is built from TRBV30 and TRBJ2-7; no clear D. The CDR3 runs to 13 residues. CDR1 GTSNPN and CDR2 SVGIG come from the germline V gene (reference sequence). V lost 0 bases and J 3 bases, leaving 9 bases between the germline ends. The CDR3 DNA reads TGTGCCTGGAGTGTACAGTCGGGCTACGAGCAGTACTTC. Its protein is CAWSVQSGYEQYF.

The rearrangement joins TRBV4-1 to TRBJ1-1; no definite D call. The V and J ends lost 3 bases and 1 base respectively, with 18 bases between them. The CDR3 has 17 residues. Germline V gene lookup returns CDR1 MGHRA and CDR2 YSYEKL. The CDR3 region has the DNA TGCGCCAGCAGCCAGTTCGATAAAGGGTTACAGAACACTGAAGCTTTCTTT. This sequence encodes CASSQFDKGLQNTEAFF.

The chain is built from TRBV28 and TRBJ1-5; perhaps TRBD1 as D (5 bases). CDR3 size: 16 residues. The ends were cut back, 8 bases at V and 6 bases at J, with 23 bases in the middle. Per the germline V gene, CDR1 is MDHEN and CDR2 is SYDVKM. CDR3 DNA sequence: TGTGCCAGCGAATCGGGGGGAAGACGATCGGGTCAGCCCCAGCATTTT. This translates into CASESGGRRSGQPQHF.

This clone was seen a few times. This sequence joins TRBV13 and TRBJ2-1, with TRBD2 matching 11 bases. CDR3 length equals 15 residues. Trimming at V came to 2 bases and at J to 7 bases, leaving 4 bases not matched to a gene. Germline CDR1 is PRHDT and CDR2 is FYEKMQ (reference sequence). The CDR3 DNA follows: TGTGCCAGCAGCTTACTACTAGCGGGGGAGAATGAGCAGTTCTTC. Amino acids: CASSLLLAGENEQFF.